The 5 T cell receptor beta chains given below trace back to one sample, sequenced in a study of blood T cell repertoires in COVID-19. The method was immunoSEQ multiplex PCR; TCRdb's version includes in-frame clones alone and lacks a portion of them. The top ten hold 2% to 2.5% of the sample, which has about 87,000 clones, about four fifths seen once. Material for sequencing was peripheral blood. The receptors shown here come from a woman aged 70-85 years with acute or convalescent COVID-19.

This clone was counted a single time. This chain uses TRBV27 with TRBJ2-5, with 10 bases fitting TRBD1. The ends lost 2 bases at V and 4 bases at J; junction bases unmatched: 4. Germline CDR1 reads MNHEY; CDR2 reads SMNVEV (reference sequence). The CDR3 contains 15 residues. CDR3 sequence (DNA): TGTGCCAGCAGTTTAAGCCGGACAGGGGGAGAGACCCAGTACTTC. Protein sequence: CASSLSRTGGETQYF.

The chain is built from TRBV7-9 and TRBJ1-5; a possible D gene is TRBD1 (5 bases). V lost 2 bases to trimming and J lost 5 bases, with 7 bases between them. The germline CDR1 and CDR2 sequences are SEHNR and FQNEAQ (reference sequence). CDR3 length: 13 amino acids. The CDR3 DNA is TGTGCCAGCAGCTTACTAGGGGATCAGCCCCAGCATTTT. It translates to CASSLLGDQPQHF.

The chain is built from TRBV5-1 and TRBJ1-5; 8 nucleotides align to TRBD1. The V gene end was trimmed by 0 bases and the J gene end by 3 bases; junction bases not matched to a gene: 2. The length of the CDR3 is 15 residues. Germline assignment: CDR1 SGHRS and CDR2 YFSETQ. This chain's CDR3 is CASSLGTGNNQPQHF. Written as DNA, the CDR3 is TGCGCCAGCAGCTTGGGGACAGGGAACAATCAGCCCCAGCATTTT.

This clone showed up many times. The V and J genes are TRBV6-5 and TRBJ2-7, with D perhaps matching TRBD2 (6 bases). V gave up 2 bases and J gave up 4 bases, with 15 bases separating them. The CDR3 runs to 15 residues. Germline CDR1 MNHEY, CDR2 SVGAGI. The CDR3 region is CASSYMGGIGYEQYF. The CDR3 DNA reads as TGTGCCAGCAGTTACATGGGCGGGATAGGGTACGAGCAGTACTTC.

This clone was counted once. The V and J genes are TRBV5-1 and TRBJ1-2; D unresolved. The CDR3 sequence is 16 residues long. Germline CDR1 and CDR2: SGHRS and YFSETQ. The ends were cut back, 4 bases at V and 6 bases at J, with 22 bases in the middle. The CDR3 loop reads CASSPPYMGGFDGYTF. In nucleotides, the CDR3 is TGCGCCAGCAGCCCCCCGTATATGGGCGGGTTTGATGGCTACACCTTC. The entire variable domain, with the rest obtained from reference TRBV5-1 and TRBJ1-2, is as follows: KAGVTQTPRYLIKTRGQQVTLSCSPISGHRSVSWYQQTPGQGLQFLFEYFSETQRNKGNFPGRFSGRQFSNSRSEMNVSTLELGDSALYLCASSPPYMGGFDGYTFGSGTRLTVV.